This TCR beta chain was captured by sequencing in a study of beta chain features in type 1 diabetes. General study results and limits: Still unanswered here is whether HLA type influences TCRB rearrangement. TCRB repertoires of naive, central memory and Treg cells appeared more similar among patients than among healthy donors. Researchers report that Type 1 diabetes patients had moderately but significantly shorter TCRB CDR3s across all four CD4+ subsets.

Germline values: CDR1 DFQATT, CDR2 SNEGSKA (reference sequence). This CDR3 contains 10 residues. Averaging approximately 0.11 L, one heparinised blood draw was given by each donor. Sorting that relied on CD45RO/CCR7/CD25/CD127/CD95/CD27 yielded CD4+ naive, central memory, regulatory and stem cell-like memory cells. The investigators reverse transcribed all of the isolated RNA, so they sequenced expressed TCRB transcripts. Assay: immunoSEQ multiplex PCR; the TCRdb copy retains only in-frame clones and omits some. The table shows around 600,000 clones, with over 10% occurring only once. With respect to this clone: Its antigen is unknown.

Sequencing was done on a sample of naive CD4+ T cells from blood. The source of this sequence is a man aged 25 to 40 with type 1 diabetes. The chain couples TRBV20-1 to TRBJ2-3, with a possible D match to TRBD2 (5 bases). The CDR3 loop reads CSVEVDTQYF. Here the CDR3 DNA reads TGCAGCGTGGAGGTAGATACGCAGTATTTT.